The next 9 T cell receptor beta chains were all read from a single sample in a study of CD4+ T cells in melanoma. Sequenced by immunoSEQ multiplex PCR; TCRdb stores in-frame clones only, minus some. Among roughly 9,900 clones, roughly two thirds were seen once, and the ten largest hold 16%. Sequenced: cells from a culture (not recorded whether cultured in vitro). The receptors were sampled from a human donor with melanoma.

This clone was recorded a few times. V gene TRBV5-1 combines with J gene TRBJ1-1; possibly TRBD1 for D (5 bases). V was trimmed by 3 bases and J by 3 bases, leaving 9 bases between them. This CDR3 region has 13 residues. CDR1 and CDR2 (germline): SGHRS, YFSETQ. The CDR3 loop is CASSSSTDTEAFF. DNA of the CDR3: TGCGCCAGCAGCTCGTCGACAGACACTGAAGCTTTCTTT.

The rearrangement joins TRBV9 to TRBJ2-3; 9 bases are a match to TRBD2. The germline CDR1 and CDR2 sequences are SGDLS and YYNGEE. The V gene end was trimmed by 7 bases and the J gene end by 2 bases; junction bases not matched to a gene: 5. The CDR3 totals 14 residues. DNA of the CDR3: TGTGCCAGCGGGAGCGGGGGGTTCACAGATACGCAGTATTTT. This gives the protein CASGSGGFTDTQYF.

This clone was found a few times. The chain employs TRBV6-5 and TRBJ1-1; D unresolved. The CDR3 contains 13 residues. Germline V gene sequence: CDR1 MNHEY, CDR2 SVGAGI. The V end lost 5 bases, the J end lost 7 bases, and 14 bases lay between the germline ends. The chain's CDR3 is CASSHVAGIEAFF. In DNA form, the CDR3 reads TGTGCCAGCAGTCACGTCGCAGGCATTGAAGCTTTCTTT.

This chain uses TRBV10-3 with TRBJ1-5, with TRBD1 matching 7 bases. The CDR3 sequence is 16 residues long. V gave up 6 bases and J gave up 2 bases; unmatched junction bases: 10. Per the germline V gene, CDR1 is ENHRY and CDR2 is SYGVKD. CDR3 in DNA: TGTGCCATCAGCCCCTCAGGGGGGGCGGGCAATCAGCCCCAGCATTTT. Translating gives CAISPSGGAGNQPQHF.

The rearrangement joins TRBV7-9 to TRBJ1-2, with unresolved D. Germline V lookup: CDR1 SEHNR, CDR2 FQNEAQ (reference sequence). V was trimmed by 5 bases and J by 8 bases, leaving 9 bases between them. The CDR3 covers 11 residues. The CDR3 DNA sequence: TGTGCCAGCAGCGCTTCCGGCGGCTACACCTTC. Translating gives CASSASGGYTF.

This clone was seen a few times. The gene calls are TRBV2 and TRBJ1-1; D is uncertain. CDR3 length: 13 amino acids. Germline CDR1 SNHLY, CDR2 FYNNEI. Trimming took off 4 bases at V and 4 bases at J, with 10 bases between the two ends. CDR3 sequence (DNA): TGTGCCAGCAGTGCGTGGCTGGGCACTGAAGCTTTCTTT. Its translation: CASSAWLGTEAFF. The full variable domain, with the rest looked up from reference TRBV2 and TRBJ1-1, is EPEVTQTPSHQVTQMGQEVILRCVPISNHLYFYWYRQILGQKVEFLVSFYNNEISEKSEIFDDQFSVERPDGSNFTLKIRSTKLEDSAMYFCASSAWLGTEAFFGQGTRLTVV.

V gene TRBV5-1 combines with J gene TRBJ2-7; D might be TRBD1 (6 bases). Germline V gives CDR1 SGHRS, CDR2 YFSETQ. The length of the CDR3 is 14 residues. Trimming left V 6 bases short and J 4 bases short, with 17 bases between. As DNA, the CDR3 is TGCGCCAGCAAAGATTGGACAGCACCTTACGAGCAGTACTTC. This codes for CASKDWTAPYEQYF. The variable domain in full, with the rest retrieved from reference TRBV5-1 and TRBJ2-7, is KAGVTQTPRYLIKTRGQQVTLSCSPISGHRSVSWYQQTPGQGLQFLFEYFSETQRNKGNFPGRFSGRQFSNSRSEMNVSTLELGDSALYLCASKDWTAPYEQYFGPGTRLTVT.

The chain couples TRBV11-3 to TRBJ2-2; D uncertain. This CDR3 contains 17 residues. V lost 1 base to trimming and J lost 4 bases, with 16 bases between them. Germline-derived CDR1 and CDR2 are SGHNT and YENEEA. The CDR3 DNA follows: TGTGCCAGCAGCTTAGGGACGGGTGGCGTAGGCACCGGGGAGCTGTTTTTT. Translated, it gives CASSLGTGGVGTGELFF.

The table lists this clone with a count of one. The rearrangement links TRBV10-1 to TRBJ1-1; 10 bases line up with TRBD1. Germline V lookup: CDR1 WNHNN, CDR2 SYGVQD (reference sequence). The ends lost 0 bases at V and 3 bases at J; junction bases unmatched: 4. The CDR3 is 16 amino acids. The CDR3 DNA follows: TGCGCCAGCAGTGAGTCGGCTGGGACAGGGGACACTGAAGCTTTCTTT. It yields the protein CASSESAGTGDTEAFF.